This TCR beta chain comes out of a study of T cell repertoires in cytomegalovirus infection. Study findings and constraints: HLA-C-restricted CMV-specific TCR beta clonotypes prevailed in the ex vivo response.

As regards this clonotype: What it binds is unknown.

Trimming shortened V by 4 bases and J by 11 bases, and 24 bases separated the two germline ends. The CDR3 has 16 residues. In germline, CDR1 is LNHDA, CDR2 SQIVND (reference sequence). Each CDR3 protein is one row after TCRdb ran MiXCR on the reads. The repertoire consists of hundreds of thousands of distinct CDR3 sequences, with 30% to 40% occurring once and the leading ten covering roughly 13%. This sequence was found in a human donor in good health (CMV status not recorded). Some clones in this sample may be carry-over from other donors' samples. The sequencing here drew on cultured CD8+ T cells from PBMCs, taken from culture after CMV antigen stimulation. The chain has TRBV19 and TRBJ1-5, with D perhaps matching TRBD1 (6 bases). The CDR3 here is CASSNPGHWGRGAQHF. The DNA of the CDR3 is TGTGCCAGTAGTAATCCGGGACATTGGGGCCGGGGCGCCCAGCATTTT.